This entry lists 18 T cell receptor beta chains sequenced from one sample in a study of memory CD4+ T cells and cytomegalovirus serostatus. The sort gate was single viable CD3+CD4+CD8-CD45RO+ cells for memory CD4+ T cells. Repertoires were generated with immunoSEQ multiplex PCR, while TCRdb's copy carries only in-frame clones and drops some. This table has approximately 44,000 clones, over 60% appearing once. Sequencing used memory CD4+ T cells from blood. The receptor set was obtained from an adult in good health and CMV-seronegative.

This clone appeared a few times. The chain recombines TRBV21-1 with TRBJ1-1. TRBV21-1 is classified as a pseudogene. The CDR3 runs 16 residues. The CDR3 region has the DNA TGTGCCAGCAGCAATCGGGCCCCCGGACCAAACACTGAAGCTTTCTTT. This codes for CASSNRAPGPNTEAFF.

The rearrangement uses TRBV5-4 and TRBJ1-4; 8 positions agree with TRBD1. The CDR3 contains 15 residues. Germline V gives CDR1 SGHNT, CDR2 YYREEE (reference sequence). Trimming took 4 bases from V and 5 from J; bases not matched to a gene: 7. CDR3 loop: CASSPRQGLNEKLFF. The CDR3, as DNA: TGTGCCAGCAGCCCGCGACAGGGGCTGAATGAAAAACTGTTTTTT.

This clone was seen only a few times. The V and J genes are TRBV5-1 and TRBJ2-6; unclear D gene. CDR1 and CDR2 (germline): SGHRS, YFSETQ. Trimming took off 2 bases at V and 0 bases at J, with 9 bases between the two ends. The CDR3 extends over 16 amino acids. CDR3 coding DNA: TGCGCCAGCAGCTTTGTAACCGTCTCTGGGGCCAACGTCCTGACTTTC. Encoded protein: CASSFVTVSGANVLTF.

The chain joins TRBV28 to TRBJ2-7; tentatively, D is TRBD2 (6 bases). The CDR3 runs to 14 residues. V was pared by 6 bases and J by 2 bases, with 14 bases between. Germline values: CDR1 MDHEN, CDR2 SYDVKM. The CDR3 nucleotides read TGTGCCAGCAGGGAGGGGTTAGTTACCTACGAGCAGTACTTC. Amino acid sequence: CASREGLVTYEQYF.

This clone was recorded once. The V and J genes are TRBV5-4 and TRBJ1-2; 8 bases map to TRBD1. Trimming at V came to 5 bases and at J to 4 bases, leaving 13 bases not matched to a gene. Germline CDR1 reads SGHNT; CDR2 reads YYREEE (reference sequence). The CDR3 extends over 16 amino acids. The CDR3 nucleotides are TGTGCCAGCAGGTCGGGAACAGGGGGAGAGTTCTATGGCTACACCTTC. It translates to CASRSGTGGEFYGYTF. Based on the CDR3 plus reference TRBV5-4 and TRBJ1-2, the full variable domain is ETGVTQSPTHLIKTRGQQVTLRCSSQSGHNTVSWYQQALGQGPQFIFQYYREEENGRGNFPPRFSGLQFPNYSSELNVNALELDDSALYLCASRSGTGGEFYGYTFGSGTRLTVV.

This clone appeared a single time. The gene calls are TRBV2 and TRBJ2-1; D remains unclear. The CDR3 is made up of 15 amino acids. The ends were cut back, 1 base at V and 3 bases at J, with 10 bases in the middle. Germline lookup yields CDR1 SNHLY and CDR2 FYNNEI. The CDR3 DNA is TGTGCCAGCAGTGAAGGACAAACGGTCTACAATGAGCAGTTCTTC. This translates into CASSEGQTVYNEQFF.

The V call is TRBV4-2, the J call TRBJ2-2, with D hard to call. This CDR3 is 15 amino acids long. Germline V gene sequence: CDR1 LGHNA, CDR2 YNFKEQ. V was cut by 1 base and J by 0 bases, with 6 bases left in between. The CDR3 loop is CASSQGRANTGELFF. The CDR3 nucleotides are TGTGCCAGCAGCCAAGGTCGGGCGAACACCGGGGAGCTGTTTTTT.

The chain carries TRBV11-2 and TRBJ2-3; D not certain. The CDR3 extends over 13 amino acids. V was cut by 5 bases and J by 4 bases, with 10 bases left in between. Germline CDR1 and CDR2: SGHAT and FQNNGV. This CDR3 reads CASSRNFADTQYF. CDR3 bases: TGTGCCAGCAGCCGTAATTTCGCAGATACGCAGTATTTT.

This chain connects TRBV27 to TRBJ1-2; no clear D. The CDR3 contains 14 residues. V was pared by 1 base and J by 4 bases, with 10 bases between. The V gene's germline CDR1 is MNHEY and CDR2 SMNVEV (reference sequence). CDR3 sequence: CASSLFPLGYGYTF. CDR3 nucleotide sequence: TGTGCCAGCAGTTTATTCCCTTTGGGCTATGGCTACACCTTC.

This chain links TRBV11-2 with TRBJ1-5; 7 bases are a match to TRBD1. The CDR3 consists of 13 residues. J was trimmed by 7 bases and V by 6 bases; bases with no gene match: 6. Germline CDR1 reads SGHAT; CDR2 reads FQNNGV. The CDR3 spells CASSPGGQQPQHF. The CDR3 DNA sequence: TGTGCCAGCAGTCCAGGGGGGCAACAGCCCCAGCATTTT. The whole variable domain, filled in from reference TRBV11-2 and TRBJ1-5, reads EAGVAQSPRYKIIEKRQSVAFWCNPISGHATLYWYQQILGQGPKLLIQFQNNGVVDDSQLPKDRFSAERLKGVDSTLKIQPAKLEDSAVYLCASSPGGQQPQHFGDGTRLSIL.

The V and J genes are TRBV6-1 and TRBJ2-5; maybe TRBD2 (6 bases). The CDR3 has 15 amino acids. V dropped 3 bases and J dropped 2 bases, with 13 bases sitting between them. Germline V gene lookup returns CDR1 MNHNS and CDR2 SASEGT. The CDR3 protein is CASSEEGLQQETQYF. CDR3 sequence (DNA): TGTGCCAGCAGTGAGGAGGGACTCCAACAAGAGACCCAGTACTTC.

V usage is TRBV5-1 and J usage is TRBJ1-1; D perhaps matches TRBD1 (5 bases). Trimming removed 5 bases at V and 3 bases at J, with 11 bases between. Germline CDR1 SGHRS, CDR2 YFSETQ. The CDR3 has 13 residues. The CDR3 region has the DNA TGCGCCAGCAGGTCTGGGGGGGACACTGAAGCTTTCTTT. Encoded protein: CASRSGGDTEAFF. The variable domain in full, completed from reference TRBV5-1 and TRBJ1-1, reads KAGVTQTPRYLIKTRGQQVTLSCSPISGHRSVSWYQQTPGQGLQFLFEYFSETQRNKGNFPGRFSGRQFSNSRSEMNVSTLELGDSALYLCASRSGGDTEAFFGQGTRLTVV.

The V and J genes are TRBV5-1 and TRBJ2-7; D tentatively reads TRBD1 or TRBD2 (5 bases each). Per germline, CDR1 SGHRS and CDR2 YFSETQ. The CDR3 sequence is 14 residues long. V lost 2 bases and J lost 2, with 11 bases in between. CDR3 residues: CASSLGTQAYEQYF. The DNA for the CDR3 is TGCGCCAGCAGCTTAGGGACGCAAGCCTACGAGCAGTACTTC.

The V and J genes are TRBV7-9 and TRBJ2-7; D is unclear. Trimming removed 3 bases from V and 2 bases from J, with 8 bases in between. This CDR3 spans 13 amino acids. Germline CDR1 SEHNR, CDR2 FQNEAQ (reference sequence). The DNA for the CDR3 is TGTGCCAGCAGCTTGAACAGCGCCTACGAGCAGTACTTC. Translated: CASSLNSAYEQYF.

The CDR3 nucleotides are TGTGCCAGCAGAACTAGCGGGGTCTACAATGAGCAGTTCTTC. As protein: CASRTSGVYNEQFF. The chain couples TRBV25-1 to TRBJ2-1, with 10 bases fitting TRBD2. The V segment lost 6 bases and the J segment 3 bases; nucleotides outside the gene matches: 2. This CDR3 is built from 14 residues. CDR1 and CDR2 from the germline V gene are MGHDK and SYGVNS.

This chain connects TRBV20-1 to TRBJ1-2; D perhaps matches TRBD1 (5 bases). CDR1 DFQATT and CDR2 SNEGSKA come from the germline V gene (reference sequence). The CDR3 is made up of 11 amino acids. V lost 6 bases and J lost 8, with 13 bases in between. In DNA form, the CDR3 reads TGCAGTGCCCTGTCCAGGGTCGGCTACACCTTC. This sequence encodes CSALSRVGYTF.

The chain has TRBV5-4 and TRBJ2-3; 11 nucleotides match TRBD2. V lost 4 bases, J lost 3 bases, and 7 bases stayed unmatched. This CDR3 is 16 amino acids long. Germline values: CDR1 SGHNT, CDR2 YYREEE (reference sequence). The CDR3 DNA reads TGTGCCAGCAGCGCCGGGACTAGCGGCCTTACAGATACGCAGTATTTT. Its protein is CASSAGTSGLTDTQYF.

This clone was recorded a few times. The CDR3 bases are TGTGCCAGCAGCTCGGAGGCCGGGGAGCTGTTTTTT. Its translation is CASSSEAGELFF. The chain couples TRBV7-2 to TRBJ2-2, with D possibly TRBD2 on 5 matching bases. The germline CDR1 and CDR2 sequences are SGHTA and FQGNSA. The CDR3 totals 12 residues. Trimming removed 4 bases at V and 6 bases at J, with 6 bases between.